Detailed here is one TCR beta chain. Other DNA sequences within the sample encode an identical CDR3. The CDR3 sequence is 13 residues long. Germline V gene sequence: CDR1 SGHNT, CDR2 YENEEA. V was trimmed by 5 bases and J by 1 base, leaving 9 bases between them. The data stem from a study of shared clonotypes between healthy human individuals. Assay used: immunoSEQ multiplex PCR; TCRdb lists only in-frame clones, some missing. Altogether some 2,500,000 clones are present, roughly 93% being singletons, with the ten largest covering 0.36%. The specimen sequenced was naive CD4+ T cells from PBMCs. The subset here: CD45RA+ positively selected. The origin of this receptor is a man between 18 and 29 years old in good health. Some clones in this sample may be carry-over from other donors' samples. The chain has TRBV11-3 and TRBJ2-7; D might be TRBD1 (6 bases). CDR3 sequence reads: CASSLGQSYEQYF. The DNA for the CDR3 is TGTGCCAGCAGCCTGGGACAATCCTACGAGCAGTACTTC.